This paragraph reports one TCR beta chain. Germline V CDR1 and CDR2: SGDLS, YYNGEE. The CDR3 runs 15 residues. The J segment lost 5 bases and the V segment lost 4 bases, leaving 5 bases of the junction unmatched. The sample is drawn from a study of cytomegalovirus exposure and HLA in healthy donors. A multiplex PCR was run with 60 Vbeta primers and 13 Jbeta primers. Generated by immunoSEQ multiplex PCR, the TCRdb table keeps only in-frame clones and is missing some. This sample's clone table lists around 48,000 clones. The TCR comes from a female donor in good health and CMV-seronegative. The chain recombines TRBV9 with TRBJ2-3; 12 nucleotides match TRBD1. Sequenced input: PBMCs. This CDR3 is CASSIGTGGEDTQYF. CDR3 nucleotide sequence: TGTGCCAGCAGCATTGGGACAGGGGGCGAAGATACGCAGTATTTT.